The source of this T cell receptor beta chain is a study of T cells in Graves' hyperthyroidism and ophthalmopathy. Trimming removed 3 bases from V and 4 bases from J, with 18 bases in between. The length of the CDR3 is 15 residues. CDR1 DFQATT and CDR2 SNEGSKA come from the germline V gene (reference sequence). Template material for amplifying TCR beta CDR3 regions consisted of RNA transcripts. Carried out on the TCR CDR3, a first-round RT-PCR used the HTBI primer set. TCRdb reprocessed the multiplex PCR reads with MiXCR, giving one entry per CDR3 protein. The table lists 450,000 to 650,000 distinct CDR3 sequences, 13% to 15% of them singletons. This clonotype was seen many times.

The source material was blood. The sequence was collected from a young woman with Graves' ophthalmopathy. The rearrangement uses TRBV20-1 and TRBJ2-5, with D perhaps TRBD1 or TRBD2 (6 bases each). CDR3 sequence: CSARVFNEGGETQYF. The CDR3 DNA sequence: TGCAGTGCTAGGGTCTTTAATGAGGGGGGAGAGACCCAGTACTTC.